This TCR beta chain was found in a study of T cells in Graves' hyperthyroidism and ophthalmopathy. As for the study in general: Peripheral blood specimens were obtained at initial diagnosis, prior to any treatment.

TCR beta CDR3 sequences were amplified from RNA transcripts. An initial round of RT-PCR targeting the TCR CDR3 relied on the HTBI primer set. One entry per CDR3 protein, called by TCRdb with MiXCR from the multiplex PCR reads. The repertoire has approximately 420,000 distinct CDR3 sequences, just under 15% of them found once; the top ten carry approximately 29%. If no ophthalmopathy progression occurred within 18 months, Graves' hyperthyroidism was stable. The study based diagnoses on clinical symptoms, serum thyroxine and TRAb, thyroid ultrasound and orbital computed tomography. J lost 1 base, V lost 0 bases, and 4 bases had no gene match. The CDR3 extends over 16 amino acids. Germline V gene sequence: CDR1 SGHNT, CDR2 YYREEE (reference sequence).

The receptor was isolated from a woman in her 30s with Graves' hyperthyroidism. The chain couples TRBV5-4 to TRBJ2-5; TRBD1 matches at 9 bases. Sequencing was carried out using blood. The CDR3 coding sequence is TGTGCCAGCAGCTTGGGAGGGACAGGGCCCCAAGAGACCCAGTACTTC. Residues: CASSLGGTGPQETQYF.